The text below deals with one T cell receptor (beta chain). No antigen is known for it. In the original analysis: Using the CDR3 differences seen across clinicopathological groups, the authors built a distant-metastasis classifier for papillary thyroid cancer, which was meant to discriminate distant-metastatic patients. TCRdb re-clonotyped the PCR reads through MiXCR. TCRdb assigned the V and J calls; the authors' analysis was not used. The repertoire consists of under 95,000 clones, with 8% to 9.5% occurring once and the leading ten covering 8.8%. Before thyroid surgery, none of the patients had received any treatment. The data were taken from a study of metastatic and nonmetastatic thyroid tumors. About the study: Repertoires of blood and of tissue (tumor or nodule) from malignant and benign thyroid patients were compared. Overall study findings and caveats: It was reportedly found that TCR beta diversity was significantly higher in malignant thyroid tumors than in benign nodules, a difference seen in both blood and tumor samples.

The material sequenced was blood. This TCR derives from a female donor with papillary thyroid cancer or a benign thyroid nodule (not recorded which). Some clones in this sample may be carry-over from other donors' samples.

CDR3 amino acids: CSALPAGGRVVTGELFF. The CDR3 DNA is TGCAGTGCTCTTCCCGCCGGCGGGAGGGTCGTCACCGGGGAGCTGTTTTTT. The rearrangement uses TRBV20-1 and TRBJ2-2; 9 nucleotides line up with TRBD2. This CDR3 has 17 amino acids. V shed 5 bases and J 4 bases; nucleotides not matched to a gene: 14. Germline V gives CDR1 DFQATT, CDR2 SNEGSKA (reference sequence).